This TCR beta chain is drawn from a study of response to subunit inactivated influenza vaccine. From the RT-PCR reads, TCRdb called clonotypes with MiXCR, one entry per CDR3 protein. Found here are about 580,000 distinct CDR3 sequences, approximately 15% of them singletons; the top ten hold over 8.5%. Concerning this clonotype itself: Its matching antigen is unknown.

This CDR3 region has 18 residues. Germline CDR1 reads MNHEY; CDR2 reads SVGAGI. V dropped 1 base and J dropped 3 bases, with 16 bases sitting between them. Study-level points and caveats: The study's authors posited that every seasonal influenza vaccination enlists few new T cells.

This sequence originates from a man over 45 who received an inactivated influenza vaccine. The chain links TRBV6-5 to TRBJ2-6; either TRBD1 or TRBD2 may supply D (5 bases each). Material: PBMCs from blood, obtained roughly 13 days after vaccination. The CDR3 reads CASSYLRGSSGGANVLTF. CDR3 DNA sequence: TGTGCCAGCAGTTACTTGAGGGGTTCGAGCGGTGGGGCCAACGTCCTGACTTTC.